The entry below gives a single TCR beta chain sequence along with its context. The sample is drawn from a study of CD8+ T cells in alopecia areata. CDR1 and CDR2 (germline): LGHNA, YNFKEQ. Trimming took 3 bases from V and 1 from J, leaving 15 bases between them. CDR3 length: 16 residues. cDNA reverse transcribed from extracted RNA served as the sequencing template. Method: immunoSEQ multiplex PCR; TCRdb's copy keeps in-frame clones and lacks some. The sample records about 280,000 clones, 58% being singletons. As to treatment: oral pan-JAK inhibitor, 5-10 mg twice daily. The source of this sequence is a human donor with alopecia areata. The material sequenced was CD4+ T cells sorted from blood, taken at week 24, from a patient treated with tofacitinib. The chain couples TRBV4-2 to TRBJ1-1; TRBD1 might be the D (5 bases). DNA of the CDR3: TGTGCCAGCAGCCAGCTCTTGGGGGAAGGGAACACTGAAGCTTTCTTT. Amino acid sequence: CASSQLLGEGNTEAFF.